A selection of T cell receptor beta chains follows, all from one sample in a study of T cells in Graves' hyperthyroidism and ophthalmopathy. TCRdb itself ran the multiplex PCR reads through MiXCR, one entry per CDR3 protein. Of roughly 700,000 distinct CDR3 sequences in the sample, 17% were seen once. The specimen was blood. The receptors were gathered from a man aged 50 to 59 with Graves' hyperthyroidism. CDR3s include the opening cysteine and the closing phenylalanine or tryptophan. A D gene is named only where the DNA matches it firmly. Clone size, where shown, is once, few, many, or a class for clones that have expanded.

V,D,J,size,DNA,CDR3
TRBV5-1,TRBD1,TRBJ1-2,-,TGCGCCAGCAGAGTACGGACAGGGGGCAACTATGGCTACACCTTC,CASRVRTGGNYGYTF
TRBV28,TRBD1,TRBJ1-1,many,TGTGCCAGCAGTTTAAGGGGGGACAGGGACACTGAAGCTTTCTTT,CASSLRGDRDTEAFF
TRBV6-1,TRBD1,TRBJ1-2,many,TGTGCCAGCACTAGGGGACAGGCTTATGGCTACACCTTC,CASTRGQAYGYTF
TRBV6-6,-,TRBJ2-7,many,TGTGCCAGCAGTTACTATATGTCTAGCCGTAGCTCCTACGAGCAGTACTTC,CASSYYMSSRSSYEQYF
TRBV11-2,-,TRBJ2-7,many,TGTGCCAGCAGCCCTTTAAAAGAAGCCTACGAGCAGTACTTC,CASSPLKEAYEQYF
TRBV3-1,-,TRBJ2-1,few,TGTGCCAGCAGCCAAGGGCAGGGGCCTTACAATGAGCAGTTCTTC,CASSQGQGPYNEQFF
TRBV28,TRBD2,TRBJ2-2,-,TGTGCCAGCAGTGTAGATAGCGGGAGATGGACCGGGGAGCTGTTCTTT,CASSVDSGRWTGELFF
TRBV12-3/TRBV12-4,-,TRBJ2-3,many,TGTGCCAGCAGAGCAGTAGCCCACAGGACAGATACGCAGTATTTT,CASRAVAHRTDTQYF
TRBV12-3/TRBV12-4,-,TRBJ1-5,many,TGTGCCAGCACCGCAAAAGTCGGGGACCAGAATAGCAATCAGCCCCAGCATTTT,CASTAKVGDQNSNQPQHF
TRBV28,-,TRBJ1-2,many,TGTGCCAGCAGAACCCTTACGGGACATACTAACTATGGCTACACCTTC,CASRTLTGHTNYGYTF
TRBV10-1,-,TRBJ1-1,-,TGCGCCAGCAGTGAGTCGAACAAACTGGCAGGGGAAGCTTTCTTT,CASSESNKLAGEAFF
TRBV28,-,TRBJ2-7,many,TGTGCCAGCAAAGCGGTCAGGGTCCCCCGCTTCTACGAGCAGTACTTC,CASKAVRVPRFYEQYF
TRBV11-2,TRBD1,TRBJ2-2,many,TGTGCCAGCAGCTTAGAAGGGGGCGGAACCGGGGAGCTGTTTTTT,CASSLEGGGTGELFF
TRBV28,-,TRBJ1-5,-,TGTGCCAGCAGTCCACAGGGAGGGGTCGATCAGCCCCAGCATTTT,CASSPQGGVDQPQHF
TRBV2,TRBD2,TRBJ2-1,many,TGTGCCAGCAGCCCTTTACTAGCGGGAGAGTATGAGCAGTTCTTC,CASSPLLAGEYEQFF
TRBV27,TRBD2,TRBJ2-3,-,TGTGCCAGCTCACCTATGACTAGCTGGAGCACAGATACGCAGTATTTT,CASSPMTSWSTDTQYF
TRBV30,-,TRBJ1-4,-,TGTGCCTGGAGTGTAAGAGGGAGAAGCGAAAAACTGTTTTTT,CAWSVRGRSEKLFF
TRBV27,-,TRBJ2-3,few,TGTGCCAGCAGTTTTTTCCCTCTGTCGGGGTTAGGCACAGATACGCAGTATTTT,CASSFFPLSGLGTDTQYF
TRBV28,-,TRBJ2-2,-,TGTGCCAGCAATTTCGGTGGACGGAGGGCATCAGGCGACACCGGGGAGCTGTTTTTT,CASNFGGRRASGDTGELFF
TRBV3-1,-,TRBJ2-6,many,TGTGCCAGCAGCCATCGGGGGGCCGGGGCCAACGTCCTGACTTTC,CASSHRGAGANVLTF
TRBV6-1,TRBD1,TRBJ1-2,-,TGTGCCAGCGGACGGACAGGGCATTACTATGGCTACACCTTC,CASGRTGHYYGYTF
TRBV6-1,-,TRBJ1-3,few,TGTGCCAGCATTCCAGGCGGCGGAAACACCATATATTTT,CASIPGGGNTIYF
TRBV3-1,-,TRBJ1-3,-,TGTGCCAGCACCAGACAGACTAGCTCTGGAAACACCATATATTTT,CASTRQTSSGNTIYF
TRBV13,-,TRBJ1-3,many,TGTGCCAGCAGCTTAGATGCCGAGAAGGACACCATATATTTT,CASSLDAEKDTIYF
TRBV4-3,TRBD2,TRBJ2-7,-,TGCGCCAGCAGCCAAGAAAGGTCGCTAGCGGGCTGGTTCCTGGATAACGAGCAGTACTTC,CASSQERSLAGWFLDNEQYF
TRBV7-9,-,TRBJ1-5,-,TGTGCCAGCAGCTTCGGCAGGGTCGGCAATCAGCCCCAGCATTTT,CASSFGRVGNQPQHF
TRBV7-9,-,TRBJ2-1,-,TGTGCCAGCAGCTTAGGCACTATTAATAACAATGAGCAGTTCTTC,CASSLGTINNNEQFF
TRBV29-1,TRBD1,TRBJ1-2,few,TGCAGCGTTGGGGAGACAGGGGATGGCTATGGCTACACCTTC,CSVGETGDGYGYTF
TRBV28,TRBD1,TRBJ1-1,many,TGTGCCAGCAGGCGGACAGGGGTTACTGAAGCTTTCTTT,CASRRTGVTEAFF
TRBV12-3/TRBV12-4,TRBD2,TRBJ2-7,-,TGTGCCAGCATGCTAGCGGGAGGGCTTTCGGAGCAGTACTTC,CASMLAGGLSEQYF
TRBV6-1,-,TRBJ1-3,few,TGTGCCAGCAGCGCCCCGGGGGTCGGAAACACCATATATTTT,CASSAPGVGNTIYF
TRBV28,TRBD1,TRBJ1-1,many,TGTGCCAGCAGTTTATGGGTTGCAGGGGGCGGTGGGAACACTGAAGCTTTCTTT,CASSLWVAGGGGNTEAFF
TRBV4-1,TRBD2,TRBJ2-2,few,TGCGCCAGCAGCCAAGATAGGATAAGGCGGGAGGGCCTTAAAGGGGAGCTGTTTTTT,CASSQDRIRREGLKGELFF
TRBV28,-,TRBJ1-4,many,TGTGCCAGCAGTTTAGTCCAGAGTAATGAAAAACTGTTTTTT,CASSLVQSNEKLFF
TRBV12-3/TRBV12-4,-,TRBJ2-2,many,TGTGCCAGCAGACCCCCGGGGGAGTTCGGGGAGCTGTTTTTT,CASRPPGEFGELFF